The next 2 T cell receptor beta chains were all read from a single sample in a study of blood T cell repertoires in COVID-19. The protocol was immunoSEQ multiplex PCR, while the TCRdb copy is restricted to in-frame clones and leaves out a portion. The table records around 280,000 clones, about nine tenths of them present only once. The sequencing input was peripheral blood. These receptors came from a woman aged 25 to 39 with COVID-19, enrolled during active disease.

This chain connects TRBV24-1 to TRBJ2-1; 8 bases fit TRBD2. Trimming removed 4 bases from V and 5 bases from J; junction bases left unmatched: 6. The CDR3 is 15 amino acids. Germline V lookup: CDR1 KGHDR, CDR2 SFDVKD. CDR3 bases: TGTGCCACCAGTGACGGACTAGCCGTCGACAATGAGCAGTTCTTC. Amino acid sequence: CATSDGLAVDNEQFF.

This clone was seen more than once but under ten times. An end of the junction does not agree with germline; a read error may underlie this. The chain carries TRBV5-4 and TRBJ2-1; D perhaps matches TRBD1 (5 bases). This CDR3 spans 16 amino acids. Germline V gene data show CDR1 as SGHNT and CDR2 as YYREEE (reference sequence). CDR3: CATSQGGSSSYNEQFF. CDR3 nucleotide sequence: TGTGCCACCAGCCAGGGTGGGTCGAGCTCCTACAATGAGCAGTTCTTC.